This T cell receptor beta chain originates from a study of CD8 T cells in ankylosing spondylitis. TCRdb ran MiXCR on the 5' RACE reads and lists one entry per CDR3 protein. Here the sample spans some 150,000 distinct CDR3 sequences, under 45% being singletons. Points on this clonotype: Its antigen is unidentified. The junction and the germline gene differ at one end; a read error may be behind it.

Points from the study as a whole: Roughly eight highly homologous variants made up a TCR beta motif that seemed to typify ankylosing spondylitis blood. Disease-linked clones reportedly concentrated significantly in matched ankylosing spondylitis synovial fluid. As for the disease-linked clones, they showed a CD8+ phenotype and occurred at relatively low frequencies in peripheral blood. In synovial fluid and blood from reactive arthritis, some motif variants were previously reported.

The sample was synovial fluid, either unsorted or a sorted T cell fraction (not recorded which). The clonotype was recovered from a male donor with ankylosing spondylitis.

For the CDR3, the DNA is TGCGCCAGCAGTGAAATCCGGGCTAATTATGGCTACACCTTC. Translating it yields CASSEIRANYGYTF. This chain links TRBV10-2 with TRBJ1-2, with no clear D. Germline CDR1 is WSHSY and CDR2 is SAAADI. There are 14 residues in the CDR3.